This T cell receptor (beta chain) came from a study of CD8+ T cells in alopecia areata. Study information: A regimen of oral tofacitinib, 5 to 10 mg twice daily, was given to treated patients. The tofacitinib course ran for 6 to 18 months and was followed by 6 months off drug.

In regard to this clone: Its antigen is currently unknown.

The authors extracted RNA and reverse transcribed it into cDNA as the sequencing template. The repertoire was sequenced with immunoSEQ multiplex PCR; TCRdb's copy has only in-frame clones and lacks some. The sample yields 75,000 to 100,000 clones, more than 35% seen once. From germline, CDR1 is SGHRS and CDR2 YFSETQ. Trimming pared 2 bases from V and 5 bases from J, leaving 14 bases between. The CDR3 contains 15 residues. General observations from the study: Lesional scalp displayed greater clonality than normal scalp, most notably in alopecia totalis/universalis. Scalp sequencing also captures normal skin's resident alphabeta T cells.

The sequencing input was CD4+ T cells sorted from blood. The chain has TRBV5-1 and TRBJ2-1; D could derive from TRBD1 or TRBD2 (5 bases each). This TCR derives from a human donor with alopecia areata. The CDR3 reads CASSFYRLGDNEQFF. The CDR3 DNA sequence: TGCGCCAGCAGCTTTTACCGTCTGGGGGACAATGAGCAGTTCTTC.